This passage covers 9 T cell receptor beta chains from one sample sequenced in a study of T cell clonality in common variable immunodeficiency. Findings and limits, study-wide: Fewer deletions and N-nucleotide insertions were reportedly seen in common variable immunodeficiency TCR beta sequences.

Profiled with immunoSEQ multiplex PCR; TCRdb holds only in-frame clones, not every one. The table lists 9,400 or so clones, with no singletons. No antigen is known for these receptors. Sequencing was done on a sample of peripheral blood mononuclear cells. The receptors were gathered from a human donor with common variable immunodeficiency.

This clone was found many times. CDR3 DNA (partial): TGTGCCAGCAGTGACGGGGGGGACGGCACTGAA. Residues: CASSDGGDGTE. The CDR3, in full, reads CASSDGGDGTEAFF. The rearrangement joins TRBV6-4 to TRBJ1-1, with a tentative D call TRBD1 (5 bases). The DNA ends 3 residues before the CDR3 does, and the rest of the CDR3 is filled in from the germline J gene. The ends were cut back, 2 bases at V and 4 bases at J, with 11 bases in the middle. The CDR3 is 14 amino acids. The germline V gene encodes CDR1 MRHNA and CDR2 SNTAGT.

This clone was observed at least ten times. The observed sequence ends 3 residues before the CDR3 terminus, with the missing tail filled in from the germline J gene. This chain uses TRBV2 with TRBJ2-7; 9 bases are a match to TRBD1. Germline V lookup: CDR1 SNHLY, CDR2 FYNNEI. The length of the CDR3 is 15 residues. V trimming: 6 bases; J trimming: 3 bases; junction bases outside the gene matches: 9. The CDR3 loop is CASSTGTGQFYEQYF. The sequenced part of the CDR3 DNA is TGTGCCAGCAGCACTGGGACAGGGCAATTCTACGAG.

By share, this clone counts as medium-sized. The DNA read from the CDR3 is TGCGCCAGCAGCCAGCGTTGGGCGACCTACAATGAG. Protein product: CASSQRWATYNE. The CDR3 in full is CASSQRWATYNEQFF. The chain recombines TRBV4-1 with TRBJ2-1; D is unresolved. The read gets to within 3 residues of the CDR3 end, and the germline J gene fills in the rest. Germline V gene data show CDR1 as MGHRA and CDR2 as YSYEKL. Trimming left V 3 bases short and J 2 bases short, with 11 bases between. The CDR3 covers 15 residues.

This clone occurred many times. The read ends 3 residues early relative to the CDR3; the germline J gene fills the gap. The rearrangement joins TRBV2 to TRBJ2-1, with 9 bases that match TRBD2. CDR1 SNHLY and CDR2 FYNNEI come from the germline V gene. Unmatched junction bases numbered 9, after V lost 8 bases and J lost 1 base. This CDR3 spans 16 amino acids. Partial CDR3 DNA: TGTGCCAGCTGGGCGGGGGGGGCTCAATCCTACAATGAG. Protein sequence: CASWAGGAQSYNE. The CDR3 as a whole reads CASWAGGAQSYNEQFF.

This clone was observed at least ten times. Sequencing ends 3 residues short of the CDR3 end; the germline J gene provides the rest. The chain joins TRBV5-1 to TRBJ1-2, with 9 bases aligning to TRBD1. V gave up 1 base and J gave up 2 bases; unmatched junction bases: 0. In germline, CDR1 is SGHRS, CDR2 YFSETQ. The CDR3 contains 14 residues. The CDR3 sequence is CASSLTGGNYGYTF. Partial CDR3 DNA: TGCGCCAGCAGCTTGACAGGGGGCAACTATGGC.

This clone was seen many times. The DNA ends 3 residues before the CDR3 does, and the rest of the CDR3 is filled in from the germline J gene. The rearrangement links TRBV19 to TRBJ2-1, with D tentatively TRBD2 (6 bases). Trimming cost V 6 bases and J 3 bases, with 9 bases left between them. This CDR3 region has 13 residues. Germline V gene sequence: CDR1 LNHDA, CDR2 SQIVND (reference sequence). CDR3 bases read: TGTGCCAGTAGGATCGGGGGCTACAATGAG. This codes for CASRIGGYNE. The entire CDR3 protein is CASRIGGYNEQFF.

Many counts were recorded for this clone. The sequenced fragment ends 3 residues before the CDR3 boundary, so the rest is inferred from the germline J gene. The chain employs TRBV2 and TRBJ2-3; TRBD1 matches 7 bases. The length of the CDR3 is 16 residues. The germline CDR1 and CDR2 sequences are SNHLY and FYNNEI. The junction had 15 bases not matched to a gene; V was cut back by 4 bases and J by 8 bases. Partial CDR3 DNA: TGTGCCAGCAGTGCGAGCGGAAACAGGGGAACGGGTACG. This translates into CASSASGNRGTGT. The complete CDR3 reads CASSASGNRGTGTQYF.

In this sample, this clone turned up many times. The read falls 3 residues short of the CDR3 end, and the missing part is taken from the germline J gene. The rearrangement links TRBV2 to TRBJ2-2, with a tentative D call TRBD1 (6 bases). Trimming removed 4 bases from V and 6 bases from J, with 15 bases in between. The germline V gene encodes CDR1 SNHLY and CDR2 FYNNEI. CDR3 size: 15 residues. This chain's CDR3 is CASSGARGGSGELFF. The sequenced CDR3 bases are TGTGCCAGCAGTGGGGCCAGGGGCGGGTCCGGGGAG.

In this sample, this clone turned up many times. The DNA ends 3 residues before the CDR3 does, and the rest of the CDR3 is filled in from the germline J gene. The chain recombines TRBV20-1 with TRBJ1-4, with TRBD1 identical over 9 bases. The CDR3 consists of 14 residues. Germline trimming cut 3 bases from V and 8 bases from J; bases unmatched to any gene: 7. Germline V gene lookup returns CDR1 DFQATT and CDR2 SNEGSKA (reference sequence). The CDR3 DNA, read in part, is TGCAGTGCTAGTAGGGTAGACAGGGGGGAAAAA. It is translated as CSASRVDRGEK. The entire CDR3 protein reads CSASRVDRGEKLFF.